The 3 T cell receptor beta chains listed next were all sequenced from one sample in a study of blood T cell repertoires in COVID-19. Here immunoSEQ multiplex PCR was the method, and the copy in TCRdb shows in-frame clones only, minus some. The table records approximately 89,000 clones, approximately 78% of them present only once. The material sequenced was peripheral blood. These receptors all come from a human donor in a cohort sampled during active COVID-19.

This clone was seen only a few times. This chain uses TRBV30 with TRBJ2-3, with D hard to call. CDR1 GTSNPN and CDR2 SVGIG come from the germline V gene (reference sequence). This CDR3 has 14 amino acids. The V end lost 2 bases, the J end lost 8 bases, and 17 bases lay between the germline ends. Here the CDR3 DNA reads TGTGCCTGGAGTTACCAAGTTGCGGCTGGTACGCAGTATTTT. It specifies CAWSYQVAAGTQYF.

The chain couples TRBV24-1 to TRBJ2-3; TRBD1 matches at 7 bases. V lost 4 bases to trimming and J lost 1 base; unmatched junction nucleotides: 19. The CDR3 has 20 residues. Germline values: CDR1 KGHDR, CDR2 SFDVKD. CDR3 sequence (DNA): TGTGCCACCAGTGACCCGGGACAGTCCCTTTTGAGAACGGGCACAGATACGCAGTATTTT. It codes for CATSDPGQSLLRTGTDTQYF.

This chain joins TRBV4-3 and TRBJ2-1; 9 positions agree with TRBD1. The CDR3 extends over 15 amino acids. V lost 1 base and J lost 6; bases outside the gene matches: 4. Looked up from germline, CDR1 is LGHNA and CDR2 is YSLEER. CDR3 sequence reads: CASSQVGTGPNEQFF. The CDR3 DNA reads as TGCGCCAGCAGCCAAGTAGGGACAGGGCCCAATGAGCAGTTCTTC.